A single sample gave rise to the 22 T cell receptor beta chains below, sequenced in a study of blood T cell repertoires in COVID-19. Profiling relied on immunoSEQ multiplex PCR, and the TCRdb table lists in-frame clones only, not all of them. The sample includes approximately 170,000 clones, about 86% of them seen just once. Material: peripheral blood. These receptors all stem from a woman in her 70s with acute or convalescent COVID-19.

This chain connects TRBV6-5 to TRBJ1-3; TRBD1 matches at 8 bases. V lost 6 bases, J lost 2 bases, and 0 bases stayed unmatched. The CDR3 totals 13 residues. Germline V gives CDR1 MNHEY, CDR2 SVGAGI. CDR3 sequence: CASRDRAGNTIYF. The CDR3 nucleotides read TGTGCCAGCAGGGACAGGGCTGGAAACACCATATATTTT.

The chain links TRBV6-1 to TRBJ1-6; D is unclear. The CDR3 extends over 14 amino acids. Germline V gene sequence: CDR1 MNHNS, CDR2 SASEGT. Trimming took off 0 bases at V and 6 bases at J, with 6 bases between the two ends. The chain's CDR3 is CASSEAFSNSPLHF. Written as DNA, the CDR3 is TGTGCCAGCAGTGAAGCATTCTCTAATTCACCCCTCCACTTT.

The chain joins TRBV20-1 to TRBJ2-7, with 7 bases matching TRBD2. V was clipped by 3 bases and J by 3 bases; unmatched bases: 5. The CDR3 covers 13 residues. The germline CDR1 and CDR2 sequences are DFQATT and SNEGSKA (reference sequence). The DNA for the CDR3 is TGCAGTGCTAGTAGCGGGCTCAACTACGAGCAGTACTTC. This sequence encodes CSASSGLNYEQYF.

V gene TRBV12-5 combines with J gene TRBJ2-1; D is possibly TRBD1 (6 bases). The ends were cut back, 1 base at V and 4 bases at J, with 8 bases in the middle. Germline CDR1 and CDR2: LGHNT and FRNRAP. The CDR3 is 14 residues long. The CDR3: CASGLGGQYNEQFF. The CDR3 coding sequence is TGTGCTAGTGGTTTGGGGGGACAATACAATGAGCAGTTCTTC.

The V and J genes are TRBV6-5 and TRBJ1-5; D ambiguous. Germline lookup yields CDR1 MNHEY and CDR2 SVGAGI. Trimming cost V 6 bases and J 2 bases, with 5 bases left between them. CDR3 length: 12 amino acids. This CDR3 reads CASRGGNQPQHF. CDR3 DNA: TGTGCCAGCAGGGGCGGCAATCAGCCCCAGCATTTT.

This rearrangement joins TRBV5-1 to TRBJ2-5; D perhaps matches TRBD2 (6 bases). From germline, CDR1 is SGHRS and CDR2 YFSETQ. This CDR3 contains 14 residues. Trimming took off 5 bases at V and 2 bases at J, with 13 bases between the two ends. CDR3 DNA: TGCGCCAGCAGTTTTGGAGGGGTACAAGAGACCCAGTACTTC. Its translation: CASSFGGVQETQYF.

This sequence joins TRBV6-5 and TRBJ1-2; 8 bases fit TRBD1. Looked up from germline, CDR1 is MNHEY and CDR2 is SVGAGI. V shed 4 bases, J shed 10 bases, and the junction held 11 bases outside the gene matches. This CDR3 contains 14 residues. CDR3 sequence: CASSFPGQDGDYTF. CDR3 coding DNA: TGTGCCAGCAGTTTCCCGGGACAGGACGGCGACTACACCTTC.

The CDR3 loop is CASSPDQGDGSPLHF. CDR3 nucleotides: TGTGCCAGTAGTCCCGACCAGGGGGACGGTTCACCCCTCCACTTT. The rearrangement links TRBV19 to TRBJ1-6; 7 positions match TRBD1. Trimming removed 5 bases from V and 9 bases from J; junction bases left unmatched: 10. The CDR3 has 15 residues. The germline V gene has CDR1 LNHDA and CDR2 SQIVND (reference sequence).

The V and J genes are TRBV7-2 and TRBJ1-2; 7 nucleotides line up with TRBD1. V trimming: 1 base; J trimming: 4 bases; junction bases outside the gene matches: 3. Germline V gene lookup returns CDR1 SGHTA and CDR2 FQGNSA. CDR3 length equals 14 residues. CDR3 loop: CASSLGQGTYGYTF. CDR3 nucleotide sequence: TGTGCCAGCAGCTTAGGACAGGGAACCTATGGCTACACCTTC.

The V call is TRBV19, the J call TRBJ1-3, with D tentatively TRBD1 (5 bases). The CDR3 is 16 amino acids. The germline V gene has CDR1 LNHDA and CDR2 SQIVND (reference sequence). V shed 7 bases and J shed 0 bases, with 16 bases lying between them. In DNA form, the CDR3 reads TGTGCCAGTAAGGGGCGACAGCCGAGCTCTGGAAACACCATATATTTT. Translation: CASKGRQPSSGNTIYF. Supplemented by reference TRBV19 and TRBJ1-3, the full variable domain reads DGGITQSPKYLFRKEGQNVTLSCEQNLNHDAMYWYRQDPGQGLRLIYYSQIVNDFQKGDIAEGYSVSREKKESFPLTVTSAQKNPTAFYLCASKGRQPSSGNTIYFGEGSWLTVV.

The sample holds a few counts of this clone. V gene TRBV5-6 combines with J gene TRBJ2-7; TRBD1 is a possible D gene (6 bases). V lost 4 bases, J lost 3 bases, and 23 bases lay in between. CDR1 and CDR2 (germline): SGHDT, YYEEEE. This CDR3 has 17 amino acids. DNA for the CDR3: TGTGCCAGCAGCCTGGGGTCCGCGAGAGGACAGCACTACGAGCAGTACTTC. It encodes CASSLGSARGQHYEQYF.

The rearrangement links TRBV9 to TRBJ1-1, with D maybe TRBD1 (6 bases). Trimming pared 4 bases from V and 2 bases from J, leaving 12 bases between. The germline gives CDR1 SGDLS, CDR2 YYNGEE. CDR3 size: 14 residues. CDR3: CASSRGSVNTEAFF. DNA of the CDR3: TGTGCCAGCAGCAGGGGGTCGGTAAACACTGAAGCTTTCTTT.

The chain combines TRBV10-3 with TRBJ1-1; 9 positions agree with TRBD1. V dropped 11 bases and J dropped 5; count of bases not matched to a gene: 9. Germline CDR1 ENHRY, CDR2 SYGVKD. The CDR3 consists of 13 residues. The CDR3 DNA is TGTGCCGTCGGGGACAGGGAGGGGACTGAAGCTTTCTTT. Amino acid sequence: CAVGDREGTEAFF.

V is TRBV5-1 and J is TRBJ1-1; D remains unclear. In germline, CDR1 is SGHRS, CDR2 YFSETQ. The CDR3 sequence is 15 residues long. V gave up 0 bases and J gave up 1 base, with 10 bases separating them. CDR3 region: CASSLDPQANTEAFF. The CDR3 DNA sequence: TGCGCCAGCAGCTTGGACCCGCAGGCGAACACTGAAGCTTTCTTT.

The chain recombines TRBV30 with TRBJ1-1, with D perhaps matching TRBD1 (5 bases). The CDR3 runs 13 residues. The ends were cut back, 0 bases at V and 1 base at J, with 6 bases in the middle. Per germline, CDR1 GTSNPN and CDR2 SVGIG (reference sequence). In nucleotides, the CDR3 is TGTGCCTGGAGTGTTGACAGGAACACTGAAGCTTTCTTT. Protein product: CAWSVDRNTEAFF.

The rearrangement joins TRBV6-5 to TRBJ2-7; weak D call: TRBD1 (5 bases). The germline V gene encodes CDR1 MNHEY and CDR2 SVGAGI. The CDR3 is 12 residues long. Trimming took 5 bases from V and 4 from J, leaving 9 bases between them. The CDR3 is CASSLDRYEQYF. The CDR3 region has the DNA TGTGCCAGCAGTCTCGACAGATACGAGCAGTACTTC.

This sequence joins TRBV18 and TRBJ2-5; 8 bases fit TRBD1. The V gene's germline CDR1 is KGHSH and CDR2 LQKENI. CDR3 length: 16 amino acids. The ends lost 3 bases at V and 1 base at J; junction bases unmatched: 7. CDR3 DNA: TGTGCCAGCTCACCGTTCCAGGGGGCCCCCCAAGAGACCCAGTACTTC. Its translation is CASSPFQGAPQETQYF.

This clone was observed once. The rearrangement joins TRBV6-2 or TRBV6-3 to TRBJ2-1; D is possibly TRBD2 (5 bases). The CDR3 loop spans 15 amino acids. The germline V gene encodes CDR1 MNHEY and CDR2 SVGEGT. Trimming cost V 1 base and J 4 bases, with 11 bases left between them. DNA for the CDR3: TGTGCCAGCAGTTACTTACGGGGAAAATACAATGAGCAGTTCTTC. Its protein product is CASSYLRGKYNEQFF.

Written as DNA, the CDR3 is TGTGCCAGCAGCAACCAGGGACAGGTAGTCGCTTTCTTT. Residues: CASSNQGQVVAFF. The chain combines TRBV5-6 with TRBJ1-1; 8 nucleotides match TRBD1. The CDR3 runs to 13 residues. J lost 11 bases, V lost 4 bases, and 10 bases had no gene match. Germline V lookup: CDR1 SGHDT, CDR2 YYEEEE. Full variable domain (remainder filled in from reference TRBV5-6 and TRBJ1-1): DAGVTQSPTHLIKTRGQQVTLRCSPKSGHDTVSWYQQALGQGPQFIFQYYEEEERQRGNFPDRFSGHQFPNYSSELNVNALLLGDSALYLCASSNQGQVVAFFGQGTRLTVV.

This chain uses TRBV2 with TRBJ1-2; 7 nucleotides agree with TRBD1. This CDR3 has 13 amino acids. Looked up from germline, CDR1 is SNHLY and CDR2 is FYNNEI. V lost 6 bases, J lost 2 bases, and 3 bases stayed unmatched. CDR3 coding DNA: TGTGCCAGCAGAGTACAGGGGAACTATGGCTACACCTTC. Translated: CASRVQGNYGYTF. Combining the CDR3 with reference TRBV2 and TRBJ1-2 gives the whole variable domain EPEVTQTPSHQVTQMGQEVILRCVPISNHLYFYWYRQILGQKVEFLVSFYNNEISEKSEIFDDQFSVERPDGSNFTLKIRSTKLEDSAMYFCASRVQGNYGYTFGSGTRLTVV.

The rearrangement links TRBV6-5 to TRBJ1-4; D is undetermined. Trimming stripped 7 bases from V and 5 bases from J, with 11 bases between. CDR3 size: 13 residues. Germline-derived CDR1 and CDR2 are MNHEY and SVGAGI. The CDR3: CASTREQNEKLFF. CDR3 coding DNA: TGTGCCAGCACGCGGGAACAAAATGAAAAACTGTTTTTT.

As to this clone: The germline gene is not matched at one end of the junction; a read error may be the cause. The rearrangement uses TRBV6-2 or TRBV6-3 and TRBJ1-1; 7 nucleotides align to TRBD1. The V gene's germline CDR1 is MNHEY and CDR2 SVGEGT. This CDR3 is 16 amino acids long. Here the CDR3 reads CASSYSDRPMNTEAFF. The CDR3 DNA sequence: TGTGCCAGCAGTTACTCGGACAGGCCCATGAACACTGAAGCTTTTTTT.